Below, one T cell receptor beta chain is given with its context. Its antigen is currently unknown. This sample's treatment: roughly 18 received Ad26.COV2.S at low or high dose, single or two shots; roughly 5 received placebo; per-sample allocation not given. Sampling happened 63 days after the first vaccine or placebo injection. This sample is part of a study of Ad26.COV2.S vaccination and SARS-CoV-2 variants. Looking at the study overall: Ad26.COV2.S given intramuscularly, once or twice 56 days apart. General study findings and limits: Marked by substantial breadth, spike-specific CD8+ and CD4+ T cell responses were reportedly seen after vaccination. Vaccine recipients and placebo recipients showed similar non-spike TCR breadth.

Assay: immunoSEQ multiplex PCR; the TCRdb copy retains only in-frame clones and omits some. The sample lists 200,000 to 300,000 clones, over 75% occurring once. This CDR3 contains 15 residues. V was trimmed by 4 bases and J by 2 bases, leaving 13 bases between them. The germline V gene has CDR1 LGHDT and CDR2 YNNKEL (reference sequence). Sequences were derived from peripheral blood, sampled in a trial of Ad26.COV2.S vaccine versus placebo. The chain links TRBV3-1 (or the pseudogene TRBV3-2) to TRBJ2-3; D is ambiguous. The sequence was obtained from a person aged 18-60 years who received the Ad26.COV2.S COVID-19 vaccine or a placebo. The CDR3 loop is CASSRLTLNTDTQYF. The DNA of the CDR3 is TGTGCCAGCAGCCGTTTGACTCTGAACACAGATACGCAGTATTTT.